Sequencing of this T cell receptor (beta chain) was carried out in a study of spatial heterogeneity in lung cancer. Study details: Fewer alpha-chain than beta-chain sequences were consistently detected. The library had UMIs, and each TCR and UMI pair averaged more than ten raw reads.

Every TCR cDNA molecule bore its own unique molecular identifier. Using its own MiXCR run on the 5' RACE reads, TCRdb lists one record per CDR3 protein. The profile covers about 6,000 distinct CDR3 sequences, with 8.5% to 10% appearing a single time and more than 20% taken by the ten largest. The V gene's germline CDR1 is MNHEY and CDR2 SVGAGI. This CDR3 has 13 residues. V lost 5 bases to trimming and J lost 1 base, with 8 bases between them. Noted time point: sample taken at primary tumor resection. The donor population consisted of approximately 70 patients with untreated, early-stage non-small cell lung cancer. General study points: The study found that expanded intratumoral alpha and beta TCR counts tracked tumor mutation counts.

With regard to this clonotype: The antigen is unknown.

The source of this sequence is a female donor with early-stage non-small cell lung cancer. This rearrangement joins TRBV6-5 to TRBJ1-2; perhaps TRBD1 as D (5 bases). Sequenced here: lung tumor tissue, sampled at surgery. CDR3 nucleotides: TGTGCCAGCAGTCTGACAGTTAACTATGGCTACACCTTC. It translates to CASSLTVNYGYTF.